Shown below are 10 T cell receptor beta chains from a single sample sequenced in a study of shared clonotypes between healthy human individuals. Libraries were prepared by immunoSEQ multiplex PCR; TCRdb keeps only in-frame clonotypes and omits some of them. The sample gives around 720,000 clones, around four fifths of which show up once; 1.5% to 2% is in the top ten. Sequenced sample: memory CD4+ T cells sorted from blood. Subset denoted: CD45RA-negative fraction. These receptors were taken from a woman in her 30s in good health.

This rearrangement joins TRBV11-3 to TRBJ2-3; TRBD2 is a possible D gene (6 bases). V lost 5 bases and J lost 6, with 18 bases in between. Germline CDR1 and CDR2: SGHNT and YENEEA. The CDR3 has 15 amino acids. The CDR3 reads CASSPGTASWDTQYF. Here the CDR3 DNA reads TGTGCCAGCAGCCCCGGGACTGCAAGTTGGGATACGCAGTATTTT.

In its sample, this clone was seen a few times. Other DNA sequences from this sample encode an identical CDR3 as well. The chain links TRBV9 to TRBJ2-1; TRBD2 aligns across 8 bases. Germline V CDR1 and CDR2: SGDLS, YYNGEE. CDR3 length equals 15 residues. Trimming cost V 0 bases and J 6 bases; bases outside gene matches: 5. CDR3 residues: CASSVASGSGNEQFF. CDR3 DNA: TGTGCCAGCAGCGTAGCAAGCGGGAGTGGCAATGAGCAGTTCTTC.

This chain links TRBV5-1 with TRBJ2-3; maybe TRBD2 (5 bases). Germline CDR1 SGHRS, CDR2 YFSETQ. The CDR3 is 16 residues long. V was cut by 0 bases and J by 0 bases, with 11 bases left in between. The CDR3 reads CASSLGEGASTDTQYF. CDR3 nucleotide sequence: TGCGCCAGCAGCTTGGGAGAGGGAGCCAGCACAGATACGCAGTATTTT.

The genes are TRBV28 and TRBJ2-7; 7 bases line up with TRBD1. Germline V gives CDR1 MDHEN, CDR2 SYDVKM. The CDR3 loop spans 13 amino acids. V shed 6 bases, J shed 7 bases, and the junction held 9 bases outside the gene matches. The CDR3 DNA is TGTGCCAGCAGACCAGACAGGGTTCGGGAGCAGTACTTC. It codes for CASRPDRVREQYF.

The chain couples TRBV7-3 to TRBJ1-2; D gene unclear. From germline, CDR1 is SGHTA and CDR2 FQGTGA. CDR3 length: 14 residues. Trimming left V 3 bases short and J 0 bases short, with 8 bases between. The CDR3 spells CASSLGIANYGYTF. As DNA, the CDR3 is TGTGCCAGCAGCTTGGGCATTGCTAACTATGGCTACACCTTC.

This sequence joins TRBV28 and TRBJ1-5, with D unresolved. The CDR3 has 16 amino acids. Germline V gene data show CDR1 as MDHEN and CDR2 as SYDVKM. V dropped 3 bases and J dropped 0 bases, with 12 bases sitting between them. CDR3 DNA sequence: TGTGCCAGCAGTTTTTTAGCTCGGCTTAGCAATCAGCCCCAGCATTTT. Amino acid sequence: CASSFLARLSNQPQHF. Supplemented by reference TRBV28 and TRBJ1-5, the full variable domain reads DVKVTQSSRYLVKRTGEKVFLECVQDMDHENMFWYRQDPGLGLRLIYFSYDVKMKEKGDIPEGYSVSREKKERFSLILESASTNQTSMYLCASSFLARLSNQPQHFGDGTRLSIL.

Notes on this clone: The sample holds other DNA sequences that translate to the same CDR3. J is TRBJ1-1 and V is TRBV4-2, with 11 positions matching TRBD1. Unmatched junction bases numbered 3, after V lost 1 base and J lost 5 bases. This CDR3 region has 15 residues. Germline assignment: CDR1 LGHNA and CDR2 YNFKEQ. The CDR3 spells CASSQAGTGGTEAFF. CDR3 sequence (DNA): TGTGCCAGCAGCCAAGCAGGGACAGGGGGAACTGAAGCTTTCTTT.

The rearrangement joins TRBV15 to TRBJ2-2, with a possible D match to TRBD2 (6 bases). The CDR3 loop spans 15 amino acids. The V gene's germline CDR1 is LNHNV and CDR2 YYDKDF (reference sequence). The V end lost 3 bases, the J end lost 7 bases, and 15 bases lay between the germline ends. Written as DNA, the CDR3 is TGTGCCACCAGCAGTCAAACTAGCCTAGTCGGGGAGCTGTTTTTT. Its protein is CATSSQTSLVGELFF. Full variable domain (outside the CDR3, taken from reference TRBV15 and TRBJ2-2): DAMVIQNPRYQVTQFGKPVTLSCSQTLNHNVMYWYQQKSSQAPKLLFHYYDKDFNNEADTPDNFQSRRPNTSFCFLDIRSPGLGDTAMYLCATSSQTSLVGELFFGEGSRLTVL.

This clone showed up just a few times. This chain links TRBV5-1 with TRBJ2-5, with D tentatively TRBD1 or TRBD2 (5 bases each). This CDR3 is built from 13 residues. V lost 5 bases, J lost 3 bases, and 11 bases lay in between. CDR1 SGHRS and CDR2 YFSETQ come from the germline V gene. The CDR3 spells CASRLGTEETQYF. As DNA, the CDR3 is TGCGCCAGCAGGTTAGGGACCGAAGAGACCCAGTACTTC.

The V and J genes are TRBV27 and TRBJ2-1, with 8 bases aligning to TRBD2. Trimming took 4 bases from V and 10 from J; bases not matched to a gene: 9. The CDR3 covers 14 residues. Per germline, CDR1 MNHEY and CDR2 SMNVEV (reference sequence). The CDR3 DNA is TGTGCCAGCAGTTCCGGGACTAGAGCTAAGGAGCAGTTCTTC. It encodes CASSSGTRAKEQFF.